The source of this T cell receptor beta chain is a study of blood T cell repertoires in COVID-19. Overall study: Both acute and convalescent COVID-19 samples were obtained from the United States, Italy and Spain. Sample material is recorded as cDNA or gDNA derived from T cells, B-cell-depleted T cells, or PBMCs.

The study assigned cohorts using participant-reported clinical history. How the authors handled the data: Estimates of nucleated cell counts were drawn from the amplification of reference gene primers. Only in-frame clones appear in the TCRdb table, and some are missing; sequencing was by immunoSEQ multiplex PCR. V and J calls and clone size follow that table, whereas D and trimming were derived from the DNA. The repertoire includes 250,000 to 400,000 clones, about 87% of them detected once, and about 5.2% sits in the top ten. Sequencing was carried out using PBMCs or T cells enriched from blood (not recorded which). This clonotype was obtained from a woman younger than 45 who had recovered from COVID-19.

CDR3 sequence reads: CASSSSGQGFNQPQHF. For the CDR3, the DNA is TGTGCCAGCAGTTCCTCGGGACAGGGGTTCAATCAGCCCCAGCATTTT. The chain has TRBV6-6 and TRBJ1-5; 10 bases map to TRBD1. Germline CDR1 and CDR2: MNHNY and SVGAGI (reference sequence). J lost 3 bases, V lost 4 bases, and 6 bases had no gene match. The CDR3 consists of 16 residues.